This TCR beta chain was recovered during a study of ipilimumab plus nivolumab after autologous stem cell transplantation. Ipilimumab, 1 mg/kg, started 14 to 28 days after autologous transplant. Patients got 3 mg/kg IV nivolumab weeks 1, 4, 7, 10, then biweekly through week 26. The protocol was immunoSEQ multiplex PCR, while the TCRdb copy is restricted to in-frame clones and leaves out a portion. Here the sample spans over 80,000 clones, 75% to 85% being singletons. Germline V gene lookup returns CDR1 MNHEY and CDR2 SVGAGI. CDR3 size: 15 residues. V was pared by 1 base and J by 1 base, with 10 bases between.

This TCR derives from a male donor with diffuse large B-cell lymphoma. The sample consisted of PBMCs, taken in a trial of ipilimumab plus nivolumab as post-transplant consolidation. This chain connects TRBV6-5 to TRBJ1-1; D might be TRBD1 (5 bases). The CDR3 loop reads CASSYFGTANTEAFF. CDR3 coding DNA: TGTGCCAGCAGTTACTTTGGGACTGCGAACACTGAAGCTTTCTTT.